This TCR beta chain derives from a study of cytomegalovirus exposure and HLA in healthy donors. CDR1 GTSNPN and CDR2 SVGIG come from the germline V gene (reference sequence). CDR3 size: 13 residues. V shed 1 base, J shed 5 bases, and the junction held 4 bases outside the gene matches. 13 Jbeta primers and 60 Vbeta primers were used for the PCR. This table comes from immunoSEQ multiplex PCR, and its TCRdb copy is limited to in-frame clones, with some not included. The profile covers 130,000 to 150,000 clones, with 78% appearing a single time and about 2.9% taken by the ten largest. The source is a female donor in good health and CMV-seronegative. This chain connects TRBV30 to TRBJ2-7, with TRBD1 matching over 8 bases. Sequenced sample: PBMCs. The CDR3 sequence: CAWSGTGSNEQYF. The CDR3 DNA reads TGTGCCTGGAGTGGGACAGGGTCCAACGAGCAGTACTTC.